This entry lists 23 T cell receptor beta chains sequenced from one sample in a study of cytomegalovirus exposure and HLA in healthy donors. The study ran its PCR with 60 Vbeta and 13 Jbeta primers. The table came from immunoSEQ multiplex PCR; TCRdb's copy has only in-frame clones and leaves some out. The table lists roughly 100,000 clones, approximately 79% of them singletons, with approximately 6.3% in the top ten. The sequenced material came from PBMCs. These TCRs come from a man aged 60 to 69 in good health and CMV-seropositive.

V and J are TRBV5-1 and TRBJ2-5; TRBD2 matches 10 bases. This CDR3 has 15 residues. Looked up from germline, CDR1 is SGHRS and CDR2 is YFSETQ. Germline trimming cut 4 bases from V and 3 bases from J; bases unmatched to any gene: 6. This CDR3 is CASSQGSGGKETQYF. Here the CDR3 DNA reads TGCGCCAGCAGCCAAGGTAGCGGGGGGAAAGAGACCCAGTACTTC. Based on the CDR3 plus reference TRBV5-1 and TRBJ2-5, the full variable domain is KAGVTQTPRYLIKTRGQQVTLSCSPISGHRSVSWYQQTPGQGLQFLFEYFSETQRNKGNFPGRFSGRQFSNSRSEMNVSTLELGDSALYLCASSQGSGGKETQYFGPGTRLLVL.

The chain is built from TRBV20-1 and TRBJ1-4; D is unclear. V gave up 6 bases and J gave up 8 bases, with 7 bases separating them. The CDR3 is made up of 10 amino acids. CDR1 DFQATT and CDR2 SNEGSKA come from the germline V gene (reference sequence). This CDR3 is CSAREEKLFF. Here the CDR3 DNA reads TGCAGTGCAAGGGAGGAAAAACTGTTTTTT.

The CDR3 bases are TGTGCCAGCTCACCAGCCCGGGGAGGCGGCGCTGAAGCTTTCTTT. The encoded protein is CASSPARGGGAEAFF. The rearrangement links TRBV18 to TRBJ1-1; D not resolved. The V gene's germline CDR1 is KGHSH and CDR2 LQKENI. This CDR3 has 15 amino acids. The V end was cut by 2 bases, the J end by 6 bases, with 16 bases between.

J is TRBJ2-3 and V is TRBV15; D is undetermined. Germline V lookup: CDR1 LNHNV, CDR2 YYDKDF (reference sequence). The V gene lost 10 bases and the J gene lost 0 bases, with 11 bases spanning the gap. This CDR3 spans 13 amino acids. CDR3 amino acids: CASSSDSTDTQYF. The CDR3 nucleotides read TGTGCCAGTAGCTCAGATAGCACAGATACGCAGTATTTT.

A few counts support this clone. This chain uses TRBV18 with TRBJ1-1; D not resolved. Per germline, CDR1 KGHSH and CDR2 LQKENI. Trimming cost V 6 bases and J 1 base, with 9 bases left between them. CDR3 length equals 13 residues. CDR3 residues: CASSGPANTEAFF. CDR3 bases: TGTGCCAGCTCGGGCCCCGCGAACACTGAAGCTTTCTTT.

Remarks on this clone: One end of the junction fails to match germline, which may point to a read error. The chain carries TRBV14 and TRBJ2-5; TRBD2 might be the D (6 bases). The V gene's germline CDR1 is SGHDN and CDR2 FVKESK. The length of the CDR3 is 16 residues. The CDR3 loop reads CASSKRRPSGQEAQYF. The CDR3 nucleotides read TGTGCCAGCAGCAAGAGGCGCCCAAGCGGGCAAGAGGCCCAGTACTTC. The whole variable domain, filled in from reference TRBV14 and TRBJ2-5, reads EAGVTQFPSHSVIEKGQTVTLRCDPISGHDNLYWYRRVMGKEIKFLLHFVKESKQDESGMPNNRFLAERTGGTYSTLKVQPAELEDSGVYFCASSKRRPSGQEAQYFGPGTRLLVL.

This rearrangement joins TRBV7-2 to TRBJ1-2; possible D gene TRBD1, 5 bases. The germline V and J ends were trimmed by 1 base and 4 bases, with 10 bases remaining between them. The CDR3 runs to 14 residues. Germline V lookup: CDR1 SGHTA, CDR2 FQGNSA. The CDR3 sequence: CASSLDGGGYGYTF. The CDR3 DNA is TGTGCCAGCAGCTTAGACGGGGGAGGCTATGGCTACACCTTC.

The chain combines TRBV28 with TRBJ1-5; D call uncertain. V gave up 7 bases and J gave up 4 bases, with 17 bases separating them. Germline CDR1 MDHEN, CDR2 SYDVKM. The CDR3 totals 15 residues. The CDR3 reads CASKEGVWRNQPQHF. The DNA of the CDR3 is TGTGCCAGCAAGGAGGGAGTTTGGAGAAATCAGCCCCAGCATTTT. Full variable domain (outside the CDR3, taken from reference TRBV28 and TRBJ1-5): DVKVTQSSRYLVKRTGEKVFLECVQDMDHENMFWYRQDPGLGLRLIYFSYDVKMKEKGDIPEGYSVSREKKERFSLILESASTNQTSMYLCASKEGVWRNQPQHFGDGTRLSIL.

The V and J genes are TRBV18 and TRBJ1-6, with 9 bases identical to TRBD1. V lost 3 bases and J lost 5; bases outside the gene matches: 5. Germline-derived CDR1 and CDR2 are KGHSH and LQKENI. The CDR3 covers 16 residues. The CDR3 is CASSPTGQGNNSPLHF. CDR3 DNA: TGTGCCAGCTCACCGACGGGACAGGGTAATAATTCACCCCTCCACTTT.

The chain combines TRBV2 with TRBJ2-3; 7 bases are shared with TRBD1. The germline V gene encodes CDR1 SNHLY and CDR2 FYNNEI. V shed 7 bases and J 5 bases; nucleotides not matched to a gene: 9. CDR3 size: 14 residues. The CDR3 sequence is CASTRDRVGDTQYF. The CDR3 coding sequence is TGTGCCAGCACCCGAGACAGGGTAGGAGATACGCAGTATTTT.

The chain uses TRBV19 and TRBJ2-3, with D possibly matching TRBD2 (5 bases). Trimming took 5 bases from V and 2 from J, leaving 8 bases between them. This CDR3 region has 13 residues. Germline CDR1 and CDR2: LNHDA and SQIVND (reference sequence). The CDR3 DNA sequence: TGTGCCAGTAGTCCGGGAAACACAGATACGCAGTATTTT. It is translated as CASSPGNTDTQYF.

The genes are TRBV6-5 and TRBJ1-4; D is possibly TRBD1 (6 bases). The germline CDR1 and CDR2 sequences are MNHEY and SVGAGI. CDR3 length: 15 residues. V lost 0 bases and J 6 bases, leaving 11 bases between the germline ends. CDR3 nucleotides: TGTGCCAGCAGTTACTCGGGGGGGGCGGATGAAAAACTGTTTTTT. Residues: CASSYSGGADEKLFF.

This sequence joins TRBV6-5 and TRBJ1-2, with D possibly TRBD1 on 5 matching bases. The V gene lost 0 bases and the J gene lost 6 bases, with 11 bases spanning the gap. Germline V gene lookup returns CDR1 MNHEY and CDR2 SVGAGI. This CDR3 has 14 amino acids. The CDR3 DNA sequence: TGTGCCAGCAGTTACTCGTCGACAGACGATGGCTACACCTTC. Its protein is CASSYSSTDDGYTF.

The chain is built from TRBV9 and TRBJ2-6; D is possibly TRBD2 (7 bases). The CDR3 length is 18 residues. The ends were cut back, 0 bases at V and 3 bases at J, with 16 bases in the middle. Germline lookup yields CDR1 SGDLS and CDR2 YYNGEE. CDR3 bases: TGTGCCAGCAGCGTAGGAGGAGGGGGAGGGAATGGGGCCAACGTCCTGACTTTC. Translation: CASSVGGGGGNGANVLTF.

The chain couples TRBV7-3 to TRBJ1-4; D gene unclear. CDR1 and CDR2 (germline): SGHTA, FQGTGA. Between the trimmed V and J ends, which lost 1 base and 2 bases, there was a span of 8 bases. This CDR3 spans 15 amino acids. The CDR3, as DNA: TGTGCCAGCAGCTTAAATCCGGGGACTAATGAAAAACTGTTTTTT. This translates into CASSLNPGTNEKLFF.

The sample holds many counts of this clone. This sequence joins TRBV7-2 and TRBJ2-7, with 7 bases matching TRBD1. CDR3 length equals 15 residues. Trimming at V came to 3 bases and at J to 2 bases, leaving 7 bases not matched to a gene. Germline CDR1 and CDR2: SGHTA and FQGNSA. This chain's CDR3 is CASSLPGQTTYEQYF. The CDR3 nucleotides read TGTGCCAGCAGCTTGCCGGGACAGACCACCTACGAGCAGTACTTC.

This clone turned up a few times. The J gene is TRBJ1-1, the V gene TRBV5-4, with D possibly matching TRBD1 (5 bases). V lost 0 bases and J lost 4, with 13 bases in between. This CDR3 spans 15 amino acids. Germline V CDR1 and CDR2: SGHNT, YYREEE (reference sequence). CDR3 sequence: CASSLVHSGGTEAFF. The CDR3 DNA follows: TGTGCCAGCAGCTTGGTGCACAGCGGGGGCACTGAAGCTTTCTTT. The full variable domain, in which reference TRBV5-4 and TRBJ1-1 provide the parts outside the CDR3, is ETGVTQSPTHLIKTRGQQVTLRCSSQSGHNTVSWYQQALGQGPQFIFQYYREEENGRGNFPPRFSGLQFPNYSSELNVNALELDDSALYLCASSLVHSGGTEAFFGQGTRLTVV.

This clone was seen more than once but under ten times. The genes are TRBV6-1 and TRBJ1-2; D remains unclear. The CDR3 is 10 residues long. Per the germline V gene, CDR1 is MNHNS and CDR2 is SASEGT. V was cut by 6 bases and J by 10 bases, with 9 bases left in between. CDR3 coding DNA: TGTGCCAGCAGACTTAGTGCCTACACCTTC. Residues: CASRLSAYTF.

V usage is TRBV18 and J usage is TRBJ1-4; D remains unclear. CDR3 length: 14 amino acids. Germline values: CDR1 KGHSH, CDR2 LQKENI. V gave up 4 bases and J gave up 0 bases, with 6 bases separating them. The CDR3 sequence: CASSRAATNEKLFF. In DNA, the CDR3 is TGTGCCAGCTCACGAGCTGCAACTAATGAAAAACTGTTTTTT. Full variable domain (outside the CDR3, taken from reference TRBV18 and TRBJ1-4): NAGVMQNPRHLVRRRGQEARLRCSPMKGHSHVYWYRQLPEEGLKFMVYLQKENIIDESGMPKERFSAEFPKEGPSILRIQQVVRGDSAAYFCASSRAATNEKLFFGSGTQLSVL.

Worth noting for this clone: The same CDR3 also results from other DNA sequences found in this sample. The V gene is TRBV5-1, the J gene TRBJ1-3; D remains ambiguous. Germline V CDR1 and CDR2: SGHRS, YFSETQ. Trimming removed 0 bases at V and 1 base at J, with 8 bases between. This CDR3 contains 15 residues. CDR3 loop: CASSLGSGSGNTIYF. The CDR3, as DNA: TGCGCCAGCAGCTTGGGTTCGGGGTCTGGAAACACCATATATTTT.

In this sample, this clone turned up a few times. This chain connects TRBV4-3 to TRBJ1-1; TRBD1 is a possible D gene (5 bases). The length of the CDR3 is 13 residues. V was trimmed by 6 bases and J by 1 base, leaving 9 bases between them. Looked up from germline, CDR1 is LGHNA and CDR2 is YSLEER. The CDR3 bases are TGCGCCAGCAGTCGACAGCAGAACACTGAAGCTTTCTTT. The encoded protein is CASSRQQNTEAFF.

V gene TRBV21-1 combines with J gene TRBJ2-3; the table names TRBD2, a call not compared with the DNA. TRBV21-1 is termed a pseudogene. The CDR3 extends over 16 amino acids. This chain's CDR3 is CASSPQGTSGTDTQYF. The CDR3 coding sequence is TGTGCCAGCAGCCCCCAAGGGACTAGCGGCACAGATACGCAGTATTTT.

This clone has more than one count but fewer than ten. The chain couples TRBV7-3 to TRBJ2-7, with D maybe TRBD2 (6 bases). V lost 5 bases and J lost 6, with 17 bases in between. Germline V CDR1 and CDR2: SGHTA, FQGTGA. The CDR3 covers 14 residues. Here the CDR3 reads CASSRTGGPGEQYF. The CDR3 region has the DNA TGTGCCAGCAGCCGAACCGGGGGTCCCGGCGAGCAGTACTTC.